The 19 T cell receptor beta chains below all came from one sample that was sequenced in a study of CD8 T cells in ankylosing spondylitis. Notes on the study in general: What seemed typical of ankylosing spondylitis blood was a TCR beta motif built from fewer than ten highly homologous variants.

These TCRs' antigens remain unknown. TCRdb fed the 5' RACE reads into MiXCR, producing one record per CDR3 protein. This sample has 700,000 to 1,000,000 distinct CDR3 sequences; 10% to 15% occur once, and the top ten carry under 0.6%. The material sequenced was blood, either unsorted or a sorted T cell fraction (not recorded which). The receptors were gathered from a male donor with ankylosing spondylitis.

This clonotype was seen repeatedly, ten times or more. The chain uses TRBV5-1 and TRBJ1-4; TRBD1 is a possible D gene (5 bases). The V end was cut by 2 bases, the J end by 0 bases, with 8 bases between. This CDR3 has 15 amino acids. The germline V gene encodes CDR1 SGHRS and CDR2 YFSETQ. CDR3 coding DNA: TGCGCCAGCAGCTTCGGGGCGGCAACTAATGAAAAACTGTTTTTT. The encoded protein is CASSFGAATNEKLFF.

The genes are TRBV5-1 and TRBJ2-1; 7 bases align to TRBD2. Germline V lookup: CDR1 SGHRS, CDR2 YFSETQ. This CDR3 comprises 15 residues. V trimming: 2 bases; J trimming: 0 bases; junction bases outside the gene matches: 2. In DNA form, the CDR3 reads TGCGCCAGCAGCTTAACTAGCGTCTCCTACAATGAGCAGTTCTTC. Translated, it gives CASSLTSVSYNEQFF.

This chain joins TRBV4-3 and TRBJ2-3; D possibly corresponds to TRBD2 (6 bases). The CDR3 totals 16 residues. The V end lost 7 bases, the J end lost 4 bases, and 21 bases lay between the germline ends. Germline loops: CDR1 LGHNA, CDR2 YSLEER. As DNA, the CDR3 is TGCGCCAGCACCAGTGGTCTAGGGAGGATGCCAGATACGCAGTATTTT. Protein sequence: CASTSGLGRMPDTQYF.

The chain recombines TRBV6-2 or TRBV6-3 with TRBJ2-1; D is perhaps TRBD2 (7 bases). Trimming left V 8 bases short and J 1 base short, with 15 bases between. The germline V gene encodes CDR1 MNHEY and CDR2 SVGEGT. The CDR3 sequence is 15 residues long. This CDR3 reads CASARGGGSYNEQFF. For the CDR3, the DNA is TGTGCCAGCGCCCGGGGAGGGGGGTCCTACAATGAGCAGTTCTTC.

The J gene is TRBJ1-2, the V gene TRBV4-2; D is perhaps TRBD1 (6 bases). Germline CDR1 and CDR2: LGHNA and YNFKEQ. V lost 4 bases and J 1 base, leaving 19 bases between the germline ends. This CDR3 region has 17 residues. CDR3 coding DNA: TGTGCCAGCAGCCGCGAGGGTACAGGGAGAGATAACTATGGCTACACCTTC. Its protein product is CASSREGTGRDNYGYTF.

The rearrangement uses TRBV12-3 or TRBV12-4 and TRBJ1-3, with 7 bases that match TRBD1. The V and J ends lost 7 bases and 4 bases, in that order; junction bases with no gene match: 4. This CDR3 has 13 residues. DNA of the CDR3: TGTGCCAGCAAACAGGGGTTGGGAAACACCATATATTTT. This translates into CASKQGLGNTIYF.

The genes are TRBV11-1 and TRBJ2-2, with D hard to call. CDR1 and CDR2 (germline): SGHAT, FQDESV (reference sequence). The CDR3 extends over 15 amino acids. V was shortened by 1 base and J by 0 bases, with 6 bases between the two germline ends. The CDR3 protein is CASSLGRPNTGELFF. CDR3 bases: TGTGCCAGCAGCTTAGGTCGACCGAACACCGGGGAGCTGTTTTTT.

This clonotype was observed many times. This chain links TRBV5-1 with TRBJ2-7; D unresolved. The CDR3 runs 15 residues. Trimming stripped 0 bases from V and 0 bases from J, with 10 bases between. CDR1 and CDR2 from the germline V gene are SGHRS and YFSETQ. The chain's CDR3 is CASSLVGDYSYEQYF. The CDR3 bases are TGCGCCAGCAGCTTGGTTGGGGATTACTCCTACGAGCAGTACTTC.

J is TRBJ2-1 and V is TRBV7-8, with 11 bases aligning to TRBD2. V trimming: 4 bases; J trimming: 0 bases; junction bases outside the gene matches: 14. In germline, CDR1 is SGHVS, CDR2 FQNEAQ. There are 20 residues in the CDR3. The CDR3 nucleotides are TGTGCCAGCAGCTCTCCGCCGGGACTAGCGGTACTTAGCTCCTACAATGAGCAGTTCTTC. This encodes CASSSPPGLAVLSSYNEQFF.

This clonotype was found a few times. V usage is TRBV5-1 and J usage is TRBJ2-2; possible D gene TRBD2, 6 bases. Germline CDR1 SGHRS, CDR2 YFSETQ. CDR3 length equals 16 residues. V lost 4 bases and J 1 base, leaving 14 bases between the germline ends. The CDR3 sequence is CASSPKPEGNTGELFF. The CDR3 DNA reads TGCGCCAGCAGCCCCAAGCCGGAGGGGAACACCGGGGAGCTGTTTTTT.

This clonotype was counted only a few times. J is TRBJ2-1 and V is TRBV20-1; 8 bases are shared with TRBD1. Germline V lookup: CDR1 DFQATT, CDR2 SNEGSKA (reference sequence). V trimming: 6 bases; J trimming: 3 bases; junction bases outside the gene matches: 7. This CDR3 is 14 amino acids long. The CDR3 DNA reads TGCAGTGCCAAGGGACAGGTGCGCTACAATGAGCAGTTCTTC. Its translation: CSAKGQVRYNEQFF.

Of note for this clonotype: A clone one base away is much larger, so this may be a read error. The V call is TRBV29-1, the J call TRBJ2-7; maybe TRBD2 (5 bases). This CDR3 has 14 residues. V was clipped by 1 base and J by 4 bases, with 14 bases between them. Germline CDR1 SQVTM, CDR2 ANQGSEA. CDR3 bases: TGCAGCGTTGAAGGCGGGTCCAGGCCGTACGAGCAGTACTTC. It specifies CSVEGGSRPYEQYF.

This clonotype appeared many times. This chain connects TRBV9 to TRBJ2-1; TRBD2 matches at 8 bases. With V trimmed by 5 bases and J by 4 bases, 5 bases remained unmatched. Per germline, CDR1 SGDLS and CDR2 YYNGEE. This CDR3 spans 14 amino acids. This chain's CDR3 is CASSVVAGYNEQFF. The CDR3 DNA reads TGTGCCAGCAGTGTGGTAGCGGGGTACAATGAGCAGTTCTTC.

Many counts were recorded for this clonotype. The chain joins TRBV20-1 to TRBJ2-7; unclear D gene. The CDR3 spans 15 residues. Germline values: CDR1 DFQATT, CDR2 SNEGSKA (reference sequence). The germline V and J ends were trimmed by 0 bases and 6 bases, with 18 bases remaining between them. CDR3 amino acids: CSARDEPGWVGEQYF. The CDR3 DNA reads TGCAGTGCTAGAGATGAGCCTGGTTGGGTCGGCGAGCAGTACTTC.

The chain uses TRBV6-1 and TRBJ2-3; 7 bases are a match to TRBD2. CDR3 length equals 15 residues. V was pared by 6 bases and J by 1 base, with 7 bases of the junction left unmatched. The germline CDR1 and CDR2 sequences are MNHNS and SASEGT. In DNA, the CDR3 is TGTGCCAGCAGATTCCGGGGACTACGCACAGATACGCAGTATTTT. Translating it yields CASRFRGLRTDTQYF.

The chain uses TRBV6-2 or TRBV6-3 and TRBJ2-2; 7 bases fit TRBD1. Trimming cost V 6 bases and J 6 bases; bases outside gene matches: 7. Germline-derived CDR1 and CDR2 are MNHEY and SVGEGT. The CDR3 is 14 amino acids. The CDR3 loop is CASRRNTGAGELFF. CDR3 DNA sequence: TGTGCCAGCAGACGAAACACAGGGGCCGGGGAGCTGTTTTTT.

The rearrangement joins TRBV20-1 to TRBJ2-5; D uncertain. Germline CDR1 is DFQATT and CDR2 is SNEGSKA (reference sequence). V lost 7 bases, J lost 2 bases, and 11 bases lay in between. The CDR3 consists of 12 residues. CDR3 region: CSVIGDQETQYF. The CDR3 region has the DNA TGCAGTGTGATAGGAGATCAAGAGACCCAGTACTTC.

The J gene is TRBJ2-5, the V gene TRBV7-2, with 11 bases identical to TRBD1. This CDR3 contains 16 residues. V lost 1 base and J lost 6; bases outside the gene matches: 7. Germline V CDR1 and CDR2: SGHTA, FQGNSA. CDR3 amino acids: CASSLGTGGAMKTQYF. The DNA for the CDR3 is TGTGCCAGCAGCTTAGGGACAGGGGGCGCAATGAAGACCCAGTACTTC.

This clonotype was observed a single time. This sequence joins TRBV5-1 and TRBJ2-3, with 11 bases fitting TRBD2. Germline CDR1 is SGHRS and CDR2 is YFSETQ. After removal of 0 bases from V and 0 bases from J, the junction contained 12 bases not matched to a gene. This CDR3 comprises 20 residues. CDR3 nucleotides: TGCGCCAGCAGCTTGGGCGGGACTAGCGGAGAGACCCCTAGCACAGATACGCAGTATTTT. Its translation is CASSLGGTSGETPSTDTQYF. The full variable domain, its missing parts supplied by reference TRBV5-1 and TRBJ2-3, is KAGVTQTPRYLIKTRGQQVTLSCSPISGHRSVSWYQQTPGQGLQFLFEYFSETQRNKGNFPGRFSGRQFSNSRSEMNVSTLELGDSALYLCASSLGGTSGETPSTDTQYFGPGTRLTVL.